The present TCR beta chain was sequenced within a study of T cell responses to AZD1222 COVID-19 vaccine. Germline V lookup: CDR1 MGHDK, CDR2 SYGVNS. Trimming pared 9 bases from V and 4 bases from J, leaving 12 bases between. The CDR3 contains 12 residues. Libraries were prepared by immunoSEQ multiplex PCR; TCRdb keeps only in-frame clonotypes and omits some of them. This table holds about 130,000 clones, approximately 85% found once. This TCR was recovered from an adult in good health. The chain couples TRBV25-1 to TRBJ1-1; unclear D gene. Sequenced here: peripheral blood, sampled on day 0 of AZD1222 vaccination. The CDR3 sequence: CASSIEGTEAFF. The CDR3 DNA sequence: TGTGCCAGTTCGATTGAGGGCACTGAAGCTTTCTTT. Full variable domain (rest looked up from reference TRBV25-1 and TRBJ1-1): EADIYQTPRYLVIGTGKKITLECSQTMGHDKMYWYQQDPGMELHLIHYSYGVNSTEKGDLSSESTVSRIRTEHFPLTLESARPSHTSQYLCASSIEGTEAFFGQGTRLTVV.